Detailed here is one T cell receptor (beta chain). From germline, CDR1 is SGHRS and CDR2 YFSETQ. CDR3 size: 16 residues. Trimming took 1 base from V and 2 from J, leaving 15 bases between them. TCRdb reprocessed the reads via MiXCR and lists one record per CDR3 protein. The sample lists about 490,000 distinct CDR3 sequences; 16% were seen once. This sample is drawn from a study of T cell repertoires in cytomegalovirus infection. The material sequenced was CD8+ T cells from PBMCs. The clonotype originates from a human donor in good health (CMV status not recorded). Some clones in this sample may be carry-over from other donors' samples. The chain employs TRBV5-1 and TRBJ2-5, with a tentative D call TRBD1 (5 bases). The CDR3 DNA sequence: TGCGCCAGCAGCTTGTACGGACAAGCCGATCAAGAGACCCAGTACTTC. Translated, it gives CASSLYGQADQETQYF. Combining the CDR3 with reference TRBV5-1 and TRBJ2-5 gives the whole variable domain KAGVTQTPRYLIKTRGQQVTLSCSPISGHRSVSWYQQTPGQGLQFLFEYFSETQRNKGNFPGRFSGRQFSNSRSEMNVSTLELGDSALYLCASSLYGQADQETQYFGPGTRLLVL.